The clone carrying this T cell receptor (beta chain) was seen more than once but under ten times. What it recognizes is unknown. Purity exceeding 95% was reached by all sorted populations. This entry belongs to a study of beta chain features in type 1 diabetes. Trimming cost V 4 bases and J 3 bases; bases outside gene matches: 10. Germline values: CDR1 SGDLS, CDR2 YYNGEE. This CDR3 spans 15 amino acids. TCRB transcripts that were expressed got sequenced, as all of the isolated RNA had been reverse transcribed. The data were produced by immunoSEQ multiplex PCR, yet TCRdb's version contains in-frame clones alone and is incomplete. Here the sample spans 150,000 or so clones, 6.5% to 10% being singletons. Study conclusions and caveats: Patients with type 1 diabetes showed fewer VDJ junction insertions and more deletions. The naive, central memory and Treg TCRB repertoires looked more alike in patients than they did in healthy donors. The question of HLA type influencing TCRB rearrangement was one that remained unresolved here. TCRB CDR3 length was moderately but significantly reduced in all four CD4+ subsets of Type 1 diabetes patients.

The sequence was obtained from a woman aged 18-29 years with type 1 diabetes. The chain is built from TRBV9 and TRBJ2-7; 7 bases are shared with TRBD2. Source material: central memory CD4+ T cells from blood. The CDR3 loop is CASSLNGGSGYEQYF. CDR3 nucleotides: TGTGCCAGCAGCCTTAACGGGGGGTCGGGCTACGAGCAGTACTTC.